The clone carrying this TCR beta chain has ten or more counts. With 10-nucleotide random UMIs included, cDNA was synthesized by 5'RACE. Each CDR3 protein is one row after TCRdb ran MiXCR on the 5' RACE reads. This table has some 28,000 distinct CDR3 sequences, less than 8.5% appearing once. This sample is part of a study of neurological immune-mediated disorders. CDR1 and CDR2 (germline): SGHRS, YFSETQ. Trimming removed 4 bases from V and 3 bases from J, with 8 bases in between. CDR3 length equals 13 residues. The chain links TRBV5-1 to TRBJ2-1; D is unclear. This clonotype was sampled from a woman in her forties or fifties in good health. The material sequenced was PBMCs. The CDR3 reads CASSAPGYNEQFF. In DNA form, the CDR3 reads TGCGCCAGCAGCGCGCCGGGCTACAATGAGCAGTTCTTC.